Listed here are 17 T cell receptor beta chains from one sample, sequenced in a study of CD8 T cells in Susac syndrome. About 0.5 to 1 ug RNA was reverse transcribed with random hexamers. One entry per CDR3 protein results from TCRdb running MiXCR on the immunoSEQ multiplex PCR reads. The top ten clones hold over 0.1% of a sample with roughly 130,000 distinct CDR3 sequences, 90% to 95% of them seen once. Sequencing input: CD4+ T cells from PBMCs. The source is a human donor in good health.

The CDR3 DNA sequence: TGTGCCAGCTGGTCCCCGGGAGACTACACAGATACGCAGTATTTT. Translation: CASWSPGDYTDTQYF. The chain combines TRBV25-1 with TRBJ2-3; maybe TRBD2 (6 bases). The CDR3 totals 15 residues. Germline V gene data show CDR1 as MGHDK and CDR2 as SYGVNS. The ends were cut back, 8 bases at V and 2 bases at J, with 17 bases in the middle.

This sequence joins TRBV29-1 and TRBJ2-1; D assignment may be TRBD1 or TRBD2 (5 bases each). CDR1 and CDR2 from the germline V gene are SQVTM and ANQGSEA. CDR3 length: 12 amino acids. V was cut by 8 bases and J by 10 bases, with 18 bases left in between. The CDR3 DNA follows: TGCAGCCTACTTGGAGAGGGGTGGGAGCAGTTCTTC. This codes for CSLLGEGWEQFF.

The chain carries TRBV5-1 and TRBJ2-7, with 7 nucleotides matching TRBD1. With V trimmed by 4 bases and J by 5 bases, 6 bases remained unmatched. Germline V gene sequence: CDR1 SGHRS, CDR2 YFSETQ. CDR3 size: 13 residues. Written as DNA, the CDR3 is TGCGCCAGCAGCCCGTACGACAGGGACGAGCAGTACTTC. Protein sequence: CASSPYDRDEQYF.

The chain uses TRBV5-1 and TRBJ2-7; D is unclear. V dropped 0 bases and J dropped 3 bases, with 10 bases sitting between them. The CDR3 loop spans 14 amino acids. Per the germline V gene, CDR1 is SGHRS and CDR2 is YFSETQ. The CDR3 DNA follows: TGCGCCAGCAGCTTGGCCCCAAGGAGCTACGAGCAGTACTTC. Translated: CASSLAPRSYEQYF. Supplemented by reference TRBV5-1 and TRBJ2-7, the full variable domain reads KAGVTQTPRYLIKTRGQQVTLSCSPISGHRSVSWYQQTPGQGLQFLFEYFSETQRNKGNFPGRFSGRQFSNSRSEMNVSTLELGDSALYLCASSLAPRSYEQYFGPGTRLTVT.

The chain is built from TRBV18 and TRBJ1-1; D not certain. CDR1 KGHSH and CDR2 LQKENI come from the germline V gene. The V gene lost 3 bases and the J gene lost 6 bases, with 11 bases spanning the gap. The CDR3 is made up of 13 amino acids. For the CDR3, the DNA is TGTGCCAGCTCACCCAACCGCGGACCTGAAGCTTTCTTT. As protein: CASSPNRGPEAFF.

The gene calls are TRBV5-1 and TRBJ2-5; 8 nucleotides line up with TRBD1. The CDR3 contains 15 residues. Trimming at V came to 2 bases and at J to 3 bases, leaving 6 bases not matched to a gene. The V gene's germline CDR1 is SGHRS and CDR2 YFSETQ. The CDR3 DNA reads TGCGCCAGCAGCTTTTCCGGGACAGGAGAAGAGACCCAGTACTTC. Its translation is CASSFSGTGEETQYF. The full variable domain, in which reference TRBV5-1 and TRBJ2-5 provide the parts outside the CDR3, is KAGVTQTPRYLIKTRGQQVTLSCSPISGHRSVSWYQQTPGQGLQFLFEYFSETQRNKGNFPGRFSGRQFSNSRSEMNVSTLELGDSALYLCASSFSGTGEETQYFGPGTRLLVL.

V is TRBV29-1 and J is TRBJ1-5; the match to TRBD1 covers 9 bases. The junction had 6 bases not matched to a gene; V was cut back by 6 bases and J by 3 bases. CDR3 length: 14 residues. CDR1 and CDR2 from the germline V gene are SQVTM and ANQGSEA. This CDR3 is CSVRTGDPNQPQHF. The CDR3 region has the DNA TGCAGCGTACGGACAGGGGACCCCAATCAGCCCCAGCATTTT.

This clonotype showed up just once. V is TRBV30 and J is TRBJ2-3; D remains ambiguous. Trimming left V 2 bases short and J 6 bases short, with 6 bases between. CDR3 length: 11 amino acids. Per the germline V gene, CDR1 is GTSNPN and CDR2 is SVGIG (reference sequence). The DNA for the CDR3 is TGTGCCTGGAGTATCTCCGATACGCAGTATTTT. As protein: CAWSISDTQYF.

The CDR3 coding sequence is TGCGCCAGCAGCTCCGACAGGGGCGCGGGAGTCTCTGGCTACACCTTC. It encodes CASSSDRGAGVSGYTF. J is TRBJ1-2 and V is TRBV5-1, with 8 bases that match TRBD1. Trimming took 3 bases from V and 7 from J; bases not matched to a gene: 14. The germline gives CDR1 SGHRS, CDR2 YFSETQ. The CDR3 has 16 residues.

The V call is TRBV5-6, the J call TRBJ2-6, with unresolved D. There are 15 residues in the CDR3. The V end lost 2 bases, the J end lost 1 base, and 7 bases lay between the germline ends. Germline CDR1 reads SGHDT; CDR2 reads YYEEEE. CDR3 sequence: CASSLRQSGANVLTF. CDR3 sequence (DNA): TGTGCCAGCAGCTTACGTCAATCTGGGGCCAACGTCCTGACTTTC.

The chain recombines TRBV5-1 with TRBJ1-5, with D perhaps TRBD1 (5 bases). CDR3 length: 13 residues. V lost 0 bases and J 6 bases, leaving 7 bases between the germline ends. Germline-derived CDR1 and CDR2 are SGHRS and YFSETQ. Here the CDR3 DNA reads TGCGCCAGCAGCTTGGCAGGGTCTCAGCCCCAGCATTTT. Translating it yields CASSLAGSQPQHF. Supplemented by reference TRBV5-1 and TRBJ1-5, the full variable domain reads KAGVTQTPRYLIKTRGQQVTLSCSPISGHRSVSWYQQTPGQGLQFLFEYFSETQRNKGNFPGRFSGRQFSNSRSEMNVSTLELGDSALYLCASSLAGSQPQHFGDGTRLSIL.

The chain is built from TRBV30 and TRBJ2-7; tentative D call: TRBD2 (5 bases). The CDR3 sequence is 11 residues long. CDR1 is GTSNPN, CDR2 SVGIG, per germline (reference sequence). V lost 3 bases, J lost 6 bases, and 9 bases lay in between. The CDR3: CAWRFEGEQYF. DNA for the CDR3: TGTGCCTGGAGGTTCGAGGGCGAGCAGTACTTC. The entire variable domain, with the rest obtained from reference TRBV30 and TRBJ2-7, is as follows: SQTIHQWPATLVQPVGSPLSLECTVEGTSNPNLYWYRQAAGRGLQLLFYSVGIGQISSEVPQNLSASRPQDRQFILSSKKLLLSDSGFYLCAWRFEGEQYFGPGTRLTVT.

The gene calls are TRBV28 and TRBJ2-5; no definite D call. Trimming shortened V by 1 base and J by 0 bases, and 9 bases separated the two germline ends. Germline values: CDR1 MDHEN, CDR2 SYDVKM. The CDR3 runs to 15 residues. The CDR3 here is CASSLSAAYQETQYF. The CDR3 DNA sequence: TGTGCCAGCAGTTTATCGGCGGCGTACCAAGAGACCCAGTACTTC.

The chain employs TRBV12-3 or TRBV12-4 and TRBJ2-7, with D possibly called TRBD1 or TRBD2 (6 bases each). The CDR3 length is 15 residues. V shed 5 bases and J shed 6 bases, with 20 bases lying between them. The CDR3 nucleotides are TGTGCCAGCAGTACTTCCGGGACGGGGGCCCTCGAGCAGTACTTC. Encoded protein: CASSTSGTGALEQYF.

This chain connects TRBV20-1 to TRBJ2-1, with 10 nucleotides matching TRBD2. Germline CDR1 is DFQATT and CDR2 is SNEGSKA (reference sequence). The trim removed 6 bases at V and 9 bases at J, leaving 8 bases unmatched. This CDR3 comprises 13 residues. CDR3 nucleotide sequence: TGCAGTGCAAGAATAGCGGGGGGCCGTGAGCAGTTCTTC. It specifies CSARIAGGREQFF.

The chain links TRBV29-1 to TRBJ2-3; perhaps D is TRBD1 or TRBD2 (6 bases each). Trimming took off 4 bases at V and 1 base at J, with 9 bases between the two ends. In germline, CDR1 is SQVTM, CDR2 ANQGSEA. The CDR3 runs to 13 residues. The CDR3 region is CSVGRGGTDTQYF. CDR3 nucleotide sequence: TGCAGCGTTGGGAGGGGGGGCACAGATACGCAGTATTTT.

The CDR3 nucleotides read TGCGCCAGCAGCCAAGGTGGACAGTACGAGCAGTACTTC. It codes for CASSQGGQYEQYF. This sequence joins TRBV4-1 and TRBJ2-7; D perhaps matches TRBD1 (6 bases). Looked up from germline, CDR1 is MGHRA and CDR2 is YSYEKL. V was shortened by 1 base and J by 4 bases, with 8 bases between the two germline ends. The CDR3 spans 13 residues.